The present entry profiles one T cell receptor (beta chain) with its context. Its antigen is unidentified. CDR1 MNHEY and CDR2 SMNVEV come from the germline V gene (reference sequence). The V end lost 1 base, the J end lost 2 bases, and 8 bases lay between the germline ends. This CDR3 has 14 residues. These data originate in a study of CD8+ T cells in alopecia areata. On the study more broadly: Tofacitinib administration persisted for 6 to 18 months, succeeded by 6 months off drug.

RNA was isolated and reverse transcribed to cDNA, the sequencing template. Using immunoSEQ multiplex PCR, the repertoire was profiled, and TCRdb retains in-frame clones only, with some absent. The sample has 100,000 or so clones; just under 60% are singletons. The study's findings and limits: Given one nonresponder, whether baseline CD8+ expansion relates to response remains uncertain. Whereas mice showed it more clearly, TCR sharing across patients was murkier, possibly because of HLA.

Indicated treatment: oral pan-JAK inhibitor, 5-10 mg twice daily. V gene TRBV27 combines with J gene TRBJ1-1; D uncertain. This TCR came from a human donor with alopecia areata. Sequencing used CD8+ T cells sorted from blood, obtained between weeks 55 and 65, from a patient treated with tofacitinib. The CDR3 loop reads CASSLLGGNTEAFF. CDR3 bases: TGTGCCAGCAGTTTATTGGGCGGAAACACTGAAGCTTTCTTT.